The 19 T cell receptor beta chains below all came from one sample that was sequenced in a study of cytomegalovirus exposure and HLA in healthy donors. 60 Vbeta and 13 Jbeta primers were used in PCR. Profiled with immunoSEQ multiplex PCR; TCRdb holds only in-frame clones, not every one. Found here are 75,000 to 100,000 clones, less than 8% of them singletons; the top ten hold 2.3%. Material: PBMCs. Source of these receptors: a middle-aged man in good health and CMV-seronegative.

This clone was found a few times. The CDR3: CAISENSGGNTGELFF. The CDR3 nucleotides are TGTGCCATCAGTGAGAATAGCGGGGGGAACACCGGGGAGCTGTTTTTT. This sequence joins TRBV10-3 and TRBJ2-2; 9 bases map to TRBD2. Trimming at V came to 2 bases and at J to 1 base, leaving 2 bases not matched to a gene. Germline lookup yields CDR1 ENHRY and CDR2 SYGVKD. This CDR3 has 16 amino acids.

In this sample, this clone turned up a few times. The rearrangement uses TRBV5-6 and TRBJ1-1; weak D call: TRBD1 (6 bases). The germline V gene encodes CDR1 SGHDT and CDR2 YYEEEE. Deletions cut 3 bases from V and 4 bases from J, with 10 bases between. The CDR3 is made up of 13 amino acids. The CDR3 protein is CASSSRQATEAFF. CDR3 nucleotide sequence: TGTGCCAGCAGCTCGAGACAGGCCACTGAAGCTTTCTTT.

This chain connects TRBV28 to TRBJ1-2; 9 bases are a match to TRBD1. Germline V gene sequence: CDR1 MDHEN, CDR2 SYDVKM. Trimming took 6 bases from V and 6 from J; bases not matched to a gene: 5. The CDR3 is made up of 13 amino acids. CDR3 in amino acids: CASRTGGSDGYTF. The CDR3 coding sequence is TGTGCCAGCAGGACAGGGGGATCAGATGGCTACACCTTC.

The gene calls are TRBV6-5 and TRBJ1-2; 7 bases align to TRBD1. Germline assignment: CDR1 MNHEY and CDR2 SVGAGI. V shed 2 bases and J 4 bases; nucleotides not matched to a gene: 4. CDR3 length equals 14 residues. The DNA of the CDR3 is TGTGCCAGCAGTTACGGTAACAGGGGCTATGGCTACACCTTC. It yields the protein CASSYGNRGYGYTF.

This clone was counted only a few times. This chain joins TRBV6-6 and TRBJ1-6; tentative D call: TRBD1 (6 bases). Germline V lookup: CDR1 MNHNY, CDR2 SVGAGI (reference sequence). V lost 7 bases to trimming and J lost 3 bases, with 13 bases between them. This CDR3 has 15 residues. CDR3 nucleotides: TGTGCCAGCACCCTGACAGGCTACTATAATTCACCCCTCCACTTT. Translating it yields CASTLTGYYNSPLHF.

This clone was seen only a few times. V and J are TRBV5-4 and TRBJ2-3; 10 positions match TRBD1. There are 16 residues in the CDR3. The germline V gene encodes CDR1 SGHNT and CDR2 YYREEE (reference sequence). V lost 4 bases to trimming and J lost 5 bases; unmatched junction nucleotides: 10. For the CDR3, the DNA is TGTGCCAGCAGCACGCCGGGACAGGGGATTGGAGATACGCAGTATTTT. Translating gives CASSTPGQGIGDTQYF.

The table lists this clone with a few counts. The rearrangement links TRBV5-4 to TRBJ2-4; 9 bases fit TRBD2. With V trimmed by 0 bases and J by 5 bases, 6 bases remained unmatched. CDR1 SGHNT and CDR2 YYREEE come from the germline V gene (reference sequence). The length of the CDR3 is 16 residues. CDR3 nucleotides: TGTGCCAGCAGCTTGGCGGGGCGGGGGGGCGAAAACATTCAGTACTTC. Its translation is CASSLAGRGGENIQYF.

In this sample, this clone turned up a few times. The chain combines TRBV27 with TRBJ1-1; the match to TRBD1 covers 12 bases. Germline assignment: CDR1 MNHEY and CDR2 SMNVEV (reference sequence). The CDR3 has 19 amino acids. V lost 5 bases, J lost 3 bases, and 16 bases stayed unmatched. CDR3 nucleotide sequence: TGTGCCAGCAGTCTTTCCTCCGGGACAGGGGGCATGAGGGACACTGAAGCTTTCTTT. Its translation is CASSLSSGTGGMRDTEAFF.

In its sample, this clone was seen many times. The chain combines TRBV6-1 with TRBJ2-7, with TRBD2 matching 8 bases. The CDR3 is made up of 14 amino acids. Trimming cost V 4 bases and J 6 bases; bases outside gene matches: 8. Germline V CDR1 and CDR2: MNHNS, SASEGT. The CDR3 nucleotides read TGTGCCAGCAGTGTATTTGCGGGAGGCCCCGAGCAGTACTTC. It translates to CASSVFAGGPEQYF.

The table lists this clone with a few counts. The chain links TRBV28 to TRBJ2-7, with D possibly TRBD2 on 6 matching bases. This CDR3 is 15 amino acids long. V lost 5 bases and J 7 bases, leaving 21 bases between the germline ends. The germline V gene has CDR1 MDHEN and CDR2 SYDVKM. The CDR3 DNA follows: TGTGCCAGCAGTCCCCAACTAGCCCTCAGAGGTGAGCAGTACTTC. This encodes CASSPQLALRGEQYF. The entire variable domain, with the rest obtained from reference TRBV28 and TRBJ2-7, is as follows: DVKVTQSSRYLVKRTGEKVFLECVQDMDHENMFWYRQDPGLGLRLIYFSYDVKMKEKGDIPEGYSVSREKKERFSLILESASTNQTSMYLCASSPQLALRGEQYFGPGTRLTVT.

This chain connects TRBV27 to TRBJ2-2; D is ambiguous. Germline CDR1 is MNHEY and CDR2 is SMNVEV (reference sequence). The V and J ends lost 3 bases and 6 bases respectively, with 8 bases between them. This CDR3 has 13 amino acids. The CDR3 sequence: CASSFAYAGELFF. The CDR3 nucleotides read TGTGCCAGCAGTTTCGCCTACGCCGGGGAGCTGTTTTTT.

On this clone: The final CDR3 position lacks the conserved phenylalanine or tryptophan, pointing to a likely read error. The chain carries TRBV5-1 and TRBJ2-7; TRBD2 matches 7 bases. The CDR3 is 17 amino acids. Germline CDR1 and CDR2: SGHRS and YFSETQ. V lost 2 bases to trimming and J lost 1 base; unmatched junction nucleotides: 12. For the CDR3, the DNA is TGCGCCAGCAGCTTCCGGCCTGGGAGGGTCCTGTCCTACGAGCAGTACTCC. Its protein is CASSFRPGRVLSYEQYS.

The rearrangement joins TRBV7-3 to TRBJ2-7, with 9 positions matching TRBD2. V lost 5 bases and J lost 1; bases outside the gene matches: 3. Germline values: CDR1 SGHTA, CDR2 FQGTGA. This CDR3 contains 14 residues. CDR3 DNA sequence: TGTGCCAGCAGCCTCAGCGGGAGGTCCTACGAGCAGTACTTC. It is translated as CASSLSGRSYEQYF.

Only a few counts were recorded for this clone. The CDR3 nucleotides are TGTGCCAGCAGCCGAGAGAGACTCGGCTACAATGAGCAGTTCTTC. The encoded protein is CASSRERLGYNEQFF. This chain connects TRBV14 to TRBJ2-1, with D unresolved. The CDR3 length is 15 residues. CDR1 and CDR2 (germline): SGHDN, FVKESK. V dropped 4 bases and J dropped 3 bases, with 13 bases sitting between them.

The chain links TRBV5-5 to TRBJ1-1; no reliable D call. This CDR3 contains 14 residues. Germline CDR1 is SGHKS and CDR2 is YYEKEE (reference sequence). V lost 0 bases and J lost 4, with 10 bases in between. For the CDR3, the DNA is TGTGCCAGCAGCTTGGGTACGGTTCCCACTGAAGCTTTCTTT. It codes for CASSLGTVPTEAFF.

J is TRBJ1-1 and V is TRBV5-1, with D possibly TRBD1 on 6 matching bases. This CDR3 is built from 15 residues. Germline CDR1 is SGHRS and CDR2 is YFSETQ. The ends were cut back, 0 bases at V and 6 bases at J, with 15 bases in the middle. CDR3 sequence (DNA): TGCGCCAGCAGCTTGGCCGTCAGGGGAAGTTCTGAAGCTTTCTTT. The encoded protein is CASSLAVRGSSEAFF.

This clone has more than one count but fewer than ten. The chain has TRBV5-1 and TRBJ2-3, with D possibly being TRBD2 (6 bases). Germline CDR1 reads SGHRS; CDR2 reads YFSETQ. The CDR3 loop spans 17 amino acids. V shed 1 base and J shed 0 bases, with 15 bases lying between them. The CDR3 DNA reads TGCGCCAGCAGCTTGACGGTGGTGGGGACTAGCACAGATACGCAGTATTTT. This gives the protein CASSLTVVGTSTDTQYF. Combining the CDR3 with reference TRBV5-1 and TRBJ2-3 gives the whole variable domain KAGVTQTPRYLIKTRGQQVTLSCSPISGHRSVSWYQQTPGQGLQFLFEYFSETQRNKGNFPGRFSGRQFSNSRSEMNVSTLELGDSALYLCASSLTVVGTSTDTQYFGPGTRLTVL.

This clone was counted between two and nine times. The chain uses TRBV4-1 and TRBJ2-5, with D maybe TRBD1 (6 bases). The V end lost 3 bases, the J end lost 0 bases, and 17 bases lay between the germline ends. Germline-derived CDR1 and CDR2 are MGHRA and YSYEKL. The CDR3 spans 17 residues. The CDR3 spells CASSQYWDKRDQETQYF. Written as DNA, the CDR3 is TGCGCCAGCAGCCAGTATTGGGACAAGAGGGACCAAGAGACCCAGTACTTC.

For the CDR3, the DNA is TGTGCCAGCAGTGTATTTTCGGCAGGGGAATACGAGCAGTACTTC. It translates to CASSVFSAGEYEQYF. The chain combines TRBV25-1 with TRBJ2-5, with D maybe TRBD1 (6 bases). The J call could be wrong; TRBJ2-7 is a better fit for the DNA end. Germline V CDR1 and CDR2: MGHDK, SYGVNS. CDR3 length: 15 amino acids.